This TCR beta chain was identified during a study of a mutant IDH1 vaccine in newly diagnosed glioma. Overall study context: Eight vaccine doses were administered to patients at weeks 1, 3, 5, 7, 11, 15, 19 and 23. Treated patients were about 60% male, around 40% female, mean age approximately 42 years. Study-level points and caveats: Among all patients, vaccine-induced immune responses occurred in 93.3%.

Comment on this clone: Its antigen is unidentified.

The V gene's germline CDR1 is SQVTM and CDR2 ANQGSEA. V was pared by 7 bases and J by 0 bases, with 9 bases of the junction left unmatched. The CDR3 extends over 15 amino acids. Time point in this sample: week 5, during vaccination. Doses consisted of 300 ug of mutant IDH1 20-mer peptide each, paired with topical imiquimod. The table came from immunoSEQ multiplex PCR; TCRdb's copy has only in-frame clones and leaves some out. The table has 40,000 to 65,000 clones, approximately 78% seen once. The sequences come from PBMCs, collected from a glioma patient whose treatment included an IDH1 peptide vaccine. The chain uses TRBV29-1 and TRBJ2-4; TRBD1 matches 7 bases. The sequence derives from a woman between 35 and 50 years old with glioma. The CDR3 DNA is TGCAGCGCCTCTGACAGGGCGCTAGCCAAAAACATTCAGTACTTC. Translating it yields CSASDRALAKNIQYF. Full variable domain (outside the CDR3, taken from reference TRBV29-1 and TRBJ2-4): SAVISQKPSRDICQRGTSLTIQCQVDSQVTMMFWYRQQPGQSLTLIATANQGSEATYESGFVIDKFPISRPNLTFSTLTVSNMSPEDSSIYLCSASDRALAKNIQYFGAGTRLSVL.